The clone carrying this T cell receptor beta chain occurred a few times. Its specificity is unknown. This sample stems from a study of T cell responses to AZD1222 COVID-19 vaccine. General study findings and limits: The peak T cell response came first, and repertoires were sampled only after it. Along spike, vaccine-associated CD4 TCRs were found throughout, with dominance at 160-218 and 743-854.

The protocol was immunoSEQ multiplex PCR, while the TCRdb copy is restricted to in-frame clones and leaves out a portion. Among approximately 190,000 clones listed, 93% were seen once. The CDR3 is 17 amino acids. V lost 2 bases and J lost 3, with 17 bases in between. The germline CDR1 and CDR2 sequences are MGHRA and YSYEKL. The TCR was taken from an adult who received the AZD1222 COVID-19 vaccine. The chain is built from TRBV4-1 and TRBJ1-5; perhaps TRBD1 as D (6 bases). The sample was peripheral blood, taken 28 days after the second AZD1222 dose. The CDR3 sequence is CASSQSPLTGVNQPQHF. Written as DNA, the CDR3 is TGCGCCAGCAGCCAAAGCCCTTTGACAGGCGTCAATCAGCCCCAGCATTTT.